The 18 T cell receptor beta chains below were found in one sample sequenced in a study of cytomegalovirus exposure and HLA in healthy donors. PCR amplification relied on 60 Vbeta primers (plus 13 Jbeta primers). Profiled with immunoSEQ multiplex PCR; TCRdb holds only in-frame clones, not every one. The sample has 150,000 to 200,000 clones, about two thirds seen once. What was sequenced was PBMCs. These receptors were obtained from a man aged 30 to 39 in good health and CMV-seropositive.

The chain joins TRBV7-8 to TRBJ1-2; the D gene is possibly TRBD1 (6 bases). V was shortened by 5 bases and J by 1 base, with 23 bases between the two germline ends. The CDR3 contains 18 residues. Germline-derived CDR1 and CDR2 are SGHVS and FQNEAQ. The CDR3 nucleotides are TGTGCCAGCAGCCAAATGGGGGGGGCAGCGAGCTTTAACTATGGCTACACCTTC. It codes for CASSQMGGAASFNYGYTF.

V and J are TRBV7-7 and TRBJ2-2, with 8 bases that match TRBD1. This CDR3 contains 15 residues. CDR1 SSHAT and CDR2 FNYEAQ come from the germline V gene (reference sequence). Trimming took 5 bases from V and 7 from J; bases not matched to a gene: 9. CDR3 nucleotides: TGTGCCAGCAGCCCACGACAGGGGTTCGACGGGGAGCTGTTTTTT. Translation gives CASSPRQGFDGELFF.

This clone was found once. This chain connects TRBV7-9 to TRBJ2-5; TRBD2 matches 10 bases. J was trimmed by 4 bases and V by 5 bases; bases with no gene match: 4. Germline CDR1 SEHNR, CDR2 FQNEAQ (reference sequence). There are 14 residues in the CDR3. CDR3 protein: CASSQREGLETQYF. As DNA, the CDR3 is TGTGCCAGCAGCCAGCGGGAGGGCTTAGAGACCCAGTACTTC.

CDR3 protein: CASSWGSGRALYEQYF. Here the CDR3 DNA reads TGTGCCAGCAGCTGGGGGAGCGGGAGGGCCCTCTACGAGCAGTACTTC. The genes are TRBV2 and TRBJ2-5, with 10 bases aligning to TRBD2. The assigned J gene may be wrong: the sequence end matches TRBJ2-7 better. The CDR3 extends over 16 amino acids. The germline gives CDR1 SNHLY, CDR2 FYNNEI.

This clone has more than one count but fewer than ten. The chain joins TRBV9 to TRBJ2-2, with D possibly matching TRBD1 (6 bases). V was shortened by 2 bases and J by 8 bases, with 16 bases between the two germline ends. CDR3 length: 15 residues. Germline V gene data show CDR1 as SGDLS and CDR2 as YYNGEE. CDR3 coding DNA: TGTGCCAGCAGCGTGCAGGGGTTTGGTTCGGGGGAGCTGTTTTTT. This gives the protein CASSVQGFGSGELFF.

The J gene is TRBJ2-5, the V gene TRBV9; no clear D gene. The J call may not be correct, given that the DNA end is closer to TRBJ2-7. There are 14 residues in the CDR3. Germline-derived CDR1 and CDR2 are SGDLS and YYNGEE. CDR3 sequence: CASSVAGASYEQYF. The CDR3 DNA reads TGTGCCAGCAGCGTAGCGGGTGCCTCCTACGAGCAGTACTTC.

This clone was observed a handful of times. The CDR3 region is CASIRGIEAFF. The CDR3, as DNA: TGTGCCAGCATCCGGGGTATTGAAGCTTTCTTT. The rearrangement joins TRBV7-9 to TRBJ1-1; no reliable D call. Germline V CDR1 and CDR2: SEHNR, FQNEAQ (reference sequence). The V end was cut by 7 bases, the J end by 7 bases, with 10 bases between. The CDR3 length is 11 residues.

DNA for the CDR3: TGTGCCATCACCGATCCTCGACTAGGGGCCTACAATGAGCAGTTCTTC. As protein: CAITDPRLGAYNEQFF. V and J are TRBV10-3 and TRBJ2-1, with D perhaps matching TRBD2 (6 bases). The germline V gene encodes CDR1 ENHRY and CDR2 SYGVKD. The CDR3 loop spans 16 amino acids. V lost 7 bases and J 2 bases, leaving 18 bases between the germline ends.

The sample holds a few counts of this clone. This chain links TRBV18 with TRBJ2-5; the match to TRBD1 covers 7 bases. V lost 4 bases and J lost 4; bases outside the gene matches: 3. The CDR3 has 13 amino acids. The germline CDR1 and CDR2 sequences are KGHSH and LQKENI. CDR3 in amino acids: CASSQGAAETQYF. The CDR3 DNA is TGTGCCAGCTCACAGGGGGCCGCAGAGACCCAGTACTTC.

This clone was detected a few times. The V and J genes are TRBV4-1 and TRBJ2-7, with 12 bases that match TRBD2. The V and J ends lost 1 base and 3 bases, in that order; junction bases with no gene match: 10. Looked up from germline, CDR1 is MGHRA and CDR2 is YSYEKL. The CDR3 runs 18 residues. CDR3 sequence: CASSQGGRLAGAYYEQYF. Written as DNA, the CDR3 is TGCGCCAGCAGCCAAGGGGGGCGACTAGCGGGGGCTTACTACGAGCAGTACTTC.

This clone has more than one count but fewer than ten. This chain connects TRBV27 to TRBJ1-1; TRBD1 is a possible D gene (6 bases). The CDR3 loop spans 12 amino acids. Trimming shortened V by 3 bases and J by 10 bases, and 12 bases separated the two germline ends. CDR1 MNHEY and CDR2 SMNVEV come from the germline V gene (reference sequence). The CDR3 protein is CASSFRGGRAFF. DNA for the CDR3: TGTGCCAGCAGTTTCAGGGGTGGGAGAGCTTTCTTT.

In its sample, this clone was seen a few times. The chain couples TRBV20-1 to TRBJ1-1; D remains unclear. The CDR3 length is 11 residues. Looked up from germline, CDR1 is DFQATT and CDR2 is SNEGSKA (reference sequence). V was cut by 3 bases and J by 5 bases, with 7 bases left in between. CDR3 nucleotides: TGCAGTGCTAGGCTCCGGACTGAAGCTTTCTTT. It yields the protein CSARLRTEAFF.

This clone was observed a handful of times. The chain has TRBV5-1 and TRBJ1-4; 9 positions agree with TRBD1. With V trimmed by 3 bases and J by 8 bases, 5 bases remained unmatched. There are 14 residues in the CDR3. CDR1 is SGHRS, CDR2 YFSETQ, per germline. The DNA for the CDR3 is TGCGCCAGCAGCTACGGACAGGGGAGGGAAAAACTGTTTTTT. This translates into CASSYGQGREKLFF.

The chain has TRBV6-7 and TRBJ1-3; 9 nucleotides agree with TRBD1. TRBV6-7 is labeled an ORF, and its function is uncertain. The CDR3 totals 17 residues. V trimming: 4 bases; J trimming: 4 bases; junction bases outside the gene matches: 11. DNA of the CDR3: TGTGCCAGCAGTTTAATTGCCGGGACAGGGCTCGGAAACACCATATATTTT. Its protein product is CASSLIAGTGLGNTIYF.

This chain connects TRBV10-3 to TRBJ1-6; tentative D call: TRBD1 (6 bases). The CDR3 is made up of 15 amino acids. Trimming pared 0 bases from V and 10 bases from J, leaving 13 bases between. The V gene's germline CDR1 is ENHRY and CDR2 SYGVKD. CDR3 coding DNA: TGTGCCATCAGTGAGTCTGGGGCAGGGGAATCACCCCTCCACTTT. Its protein product is CAISESGAGESPLHF.

The chain has TRBV28 and TRBJ1-1; 10 nucleotides align to TRBD1. The germline V gene has CDR1 MDHEN and CDR2 SYDVKM. After removal of 4 bases from V and 3 bases from J, the junction contained 8 bases not matched to a gene. CDR3 length: 16 amino acids. The CDR3 region is CASSSPQGTGDTEAFF. As DNA, the CDR3 is TGTGCCAGCAGTTCCCCCCAGGGGACAGGGGACACTGAAGCTTTCTTT.

The rearrangement links TRBV11-2 to TRBJ2-1; D may be TRBD2 (6 bases). The CDR3 sequence is 16 residues long. Germline CDR1 reads SGHAT; CDR2 reads FQNNGV. Trimming cost V 1 base and J 8 bases, with 18 bases left between them. CDR3 protein: CASSLGRPSAQDEQFF. The CDR3 bases are TGTGCCAGCAGCTTAGGCCGACCTAGCGCCCAGGATGAGCAGTTCTTC.

This clone was seen once. V usage is TRBV5-1 and J usage is TRBJ1-5, with unresolved D. Trimming stripped 0 bases from V and 5 bases from J, with 6 bases between. Germline CDR1 and CDR2: SGHRS and YFSETQ. The CDR3 sequence is 13 residues long. This CDR3 is CASSLDSYQPQHF. CDR3 in DNA: TGCGCCAGCAGCTTGGACTCGTATCAGCCCCAGCATTTT.